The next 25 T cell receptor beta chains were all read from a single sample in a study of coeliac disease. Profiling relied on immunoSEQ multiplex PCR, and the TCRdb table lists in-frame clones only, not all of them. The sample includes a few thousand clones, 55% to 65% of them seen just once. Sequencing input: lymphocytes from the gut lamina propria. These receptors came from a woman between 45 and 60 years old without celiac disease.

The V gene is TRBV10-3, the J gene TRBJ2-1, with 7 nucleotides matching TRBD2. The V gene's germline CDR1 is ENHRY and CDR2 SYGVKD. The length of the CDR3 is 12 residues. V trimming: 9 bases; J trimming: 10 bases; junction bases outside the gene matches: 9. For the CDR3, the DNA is TGTGCCATTGGGGAGGGGACGGGAGAGCAGTTCTTC. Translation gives CAIGEGTGEQFF.

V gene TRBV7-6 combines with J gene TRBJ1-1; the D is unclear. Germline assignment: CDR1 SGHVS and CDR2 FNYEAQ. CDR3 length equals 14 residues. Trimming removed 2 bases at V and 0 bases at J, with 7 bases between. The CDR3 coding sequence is TGTGCCAGCAGCTTAATGGCCGTGAACACTGAAGCTTTCTTT. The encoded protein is CASSLMAVNTEAFF.

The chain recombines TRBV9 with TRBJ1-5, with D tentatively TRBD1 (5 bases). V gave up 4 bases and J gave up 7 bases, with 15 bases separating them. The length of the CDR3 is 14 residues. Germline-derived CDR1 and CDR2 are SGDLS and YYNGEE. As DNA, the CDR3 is TGTGCCAGCAGCTCCGGGCGGGGGTCCCAGCCCCAGCATTTT. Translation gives CASSSGRGSQPQHF.

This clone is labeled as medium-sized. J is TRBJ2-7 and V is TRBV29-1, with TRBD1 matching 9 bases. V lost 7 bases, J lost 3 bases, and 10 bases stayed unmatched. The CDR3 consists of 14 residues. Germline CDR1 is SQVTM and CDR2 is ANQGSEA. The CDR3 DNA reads TGCAGCGCCCATTCGGACAGGGGTGGCTACGAGCAGTACTTC. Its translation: CSAHSDRGGYEQYF.

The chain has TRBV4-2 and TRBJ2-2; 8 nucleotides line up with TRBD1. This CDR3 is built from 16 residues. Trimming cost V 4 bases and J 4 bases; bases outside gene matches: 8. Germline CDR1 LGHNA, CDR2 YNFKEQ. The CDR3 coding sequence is TGTGCCAGCAGCCCCGACAGGGGCGGGTCCACCGGGGAGCTGTTTTTT. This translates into CASSPDRGGSTGELFF.

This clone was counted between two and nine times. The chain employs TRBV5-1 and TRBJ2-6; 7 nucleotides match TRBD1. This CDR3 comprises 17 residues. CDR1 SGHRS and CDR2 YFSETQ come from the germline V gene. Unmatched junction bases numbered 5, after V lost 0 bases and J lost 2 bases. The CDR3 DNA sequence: TGCGCCAGCAGCTTGGGTGCAGGGGGACCTGGGGCCAACGTCCTGACTTTC. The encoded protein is CASSLGAGGPGANVLTF.

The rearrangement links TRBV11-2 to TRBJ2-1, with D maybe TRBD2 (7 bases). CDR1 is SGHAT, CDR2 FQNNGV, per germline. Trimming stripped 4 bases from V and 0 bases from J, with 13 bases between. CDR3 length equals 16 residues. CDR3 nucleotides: TGTGCCAGCAGCTCCCGGGGGGCTTACTCCTACAATGAGCAGTTCTTC. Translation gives CASSSRGAYSYNEQFF.

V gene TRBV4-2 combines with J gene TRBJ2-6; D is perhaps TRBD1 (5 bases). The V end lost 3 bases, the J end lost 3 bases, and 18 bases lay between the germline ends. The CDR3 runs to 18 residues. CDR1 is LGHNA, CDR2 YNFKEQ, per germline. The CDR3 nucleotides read TGTGCCAGCAGCCACTCTGTCCGGCTTCAGGGTGGGGCCAACGTCCTGACTTTC. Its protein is CASSHSVRLQGGANVLTF.

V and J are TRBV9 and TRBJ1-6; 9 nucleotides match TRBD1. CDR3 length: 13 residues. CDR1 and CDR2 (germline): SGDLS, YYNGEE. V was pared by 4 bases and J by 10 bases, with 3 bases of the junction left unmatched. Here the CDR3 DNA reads TGTGCCAGCAGCCCTACAGGGGGCTCACCCCTCCACTTT. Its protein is CASSPTGGSPLHF.

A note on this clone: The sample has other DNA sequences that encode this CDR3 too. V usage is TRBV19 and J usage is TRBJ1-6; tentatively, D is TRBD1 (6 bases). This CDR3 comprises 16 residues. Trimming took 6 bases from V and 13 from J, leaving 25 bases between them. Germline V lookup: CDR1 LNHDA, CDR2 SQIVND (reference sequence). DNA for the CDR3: TGTGCCAGTAGCCGGACAGCTACAAACTCAAGGTCCCCCCTCCACTTT. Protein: CASSRTATNSRSPLHF.

Here the CDR3 reads CASRPTGGRGGELFF. CDR3 bases: TGTGCCAGCAGACCGACAGGGGGCCGGGGCGGGGAGCTGTTTTTT. The J gene is TRBJ2-2, the V gene TRBV7-9; 10 nucleotides align to TRBD1. This CDR3 spans 15 amino acids. The J segment lost 7 bases and the V segment lost 6 bases, leaving 8 bases of the junction unmatched. The germline V gene has CDR1 SEHNR and CDR2 FQNEAQ (reference sequence).

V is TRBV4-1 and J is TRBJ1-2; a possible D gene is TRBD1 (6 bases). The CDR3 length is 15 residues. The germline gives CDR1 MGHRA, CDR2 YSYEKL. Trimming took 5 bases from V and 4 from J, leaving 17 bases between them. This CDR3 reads CASSEPGQRVYGYTF. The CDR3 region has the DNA TGCGCCAGCAGCGAACCGGGACAACGGGTCTATGGCTACACCTTC.

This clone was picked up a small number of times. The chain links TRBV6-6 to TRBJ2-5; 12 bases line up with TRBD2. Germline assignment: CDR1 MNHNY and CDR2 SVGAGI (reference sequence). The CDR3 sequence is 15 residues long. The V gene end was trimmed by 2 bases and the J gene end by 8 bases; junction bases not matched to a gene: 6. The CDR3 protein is CASSYTSGGSATQYF. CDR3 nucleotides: TGTGCCAGCAGTTACACTAGCGGGGGGTCTGCAACCCAGTACTTC.

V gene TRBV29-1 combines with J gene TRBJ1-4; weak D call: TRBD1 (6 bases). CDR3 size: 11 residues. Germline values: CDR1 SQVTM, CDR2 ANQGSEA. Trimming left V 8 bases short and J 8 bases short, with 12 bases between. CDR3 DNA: TGCAGCTTCCGGGACACGGAAAAACTGTTTTTT. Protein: CSFRDTEKLFF.

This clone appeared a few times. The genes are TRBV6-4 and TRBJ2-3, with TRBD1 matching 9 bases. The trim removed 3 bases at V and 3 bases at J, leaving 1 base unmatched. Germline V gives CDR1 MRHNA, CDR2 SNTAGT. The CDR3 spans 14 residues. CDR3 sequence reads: CASSEQGATDTQYF. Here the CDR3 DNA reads TGTGCCAGCAGTGAACAGGGGGCTACAGATACGCAGTATTTT.

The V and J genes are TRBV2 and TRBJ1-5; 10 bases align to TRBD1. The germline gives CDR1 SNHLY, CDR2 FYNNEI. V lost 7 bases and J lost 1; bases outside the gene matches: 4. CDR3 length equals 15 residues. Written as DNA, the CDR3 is TGTGCCAGCACCCGGACAGGGGGGAGCAATCAGCCCCAGCATTTT. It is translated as CASTRTGGSNQPQHF.

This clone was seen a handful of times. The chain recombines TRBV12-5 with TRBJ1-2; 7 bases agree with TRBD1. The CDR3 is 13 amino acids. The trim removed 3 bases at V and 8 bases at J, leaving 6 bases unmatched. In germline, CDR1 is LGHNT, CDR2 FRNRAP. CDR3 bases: TGTGCTAGTGGTTTCCCGGGACAGTGGGGCTACACCTTC. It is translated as CASGFPGQWGYTF.

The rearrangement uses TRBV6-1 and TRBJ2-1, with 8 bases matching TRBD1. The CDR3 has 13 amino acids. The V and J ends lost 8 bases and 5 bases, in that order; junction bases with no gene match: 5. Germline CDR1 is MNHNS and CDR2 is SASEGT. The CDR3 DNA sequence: TGTGCCAGCGATCGGACAGGGAACAATGAGCAGTTCTTC. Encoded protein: CASDRTGNNEQFF.

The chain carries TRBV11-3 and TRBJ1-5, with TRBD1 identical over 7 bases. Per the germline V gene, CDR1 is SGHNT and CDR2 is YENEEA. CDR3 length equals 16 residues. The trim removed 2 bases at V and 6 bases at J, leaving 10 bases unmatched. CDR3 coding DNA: TGTGCCAGCAGCTTATCAAGACAGGGTGTTTGTCAGCCCCAGCATTTT. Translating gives CASSLSRQGVCQPQHF.

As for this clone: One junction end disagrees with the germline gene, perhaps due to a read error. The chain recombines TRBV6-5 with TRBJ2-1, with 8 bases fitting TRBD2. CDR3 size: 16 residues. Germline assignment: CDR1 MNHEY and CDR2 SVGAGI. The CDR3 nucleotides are TGTGCCAACAGTTACTCGGCCGGGGGGGCGAGCCATGAGCAGTTCTTC. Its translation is CANSYSAGGASHEQFF.

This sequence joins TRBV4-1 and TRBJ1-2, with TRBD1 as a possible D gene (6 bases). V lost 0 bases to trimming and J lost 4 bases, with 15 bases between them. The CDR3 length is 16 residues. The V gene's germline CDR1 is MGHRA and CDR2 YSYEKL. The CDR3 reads CASSQDPGVGFYGYTF. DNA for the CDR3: TGCGCCAGCAGCCAAGACCCAGGGGTAGGATTCTATGGCTACACCTTC.

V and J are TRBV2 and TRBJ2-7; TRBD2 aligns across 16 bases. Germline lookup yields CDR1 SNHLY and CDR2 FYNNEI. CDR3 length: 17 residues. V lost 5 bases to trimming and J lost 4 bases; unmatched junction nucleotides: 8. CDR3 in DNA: TGTGCCAGCAGTCCGGGACTAGCGGGGGGGGAAATTTACGAGCAGTACTTC. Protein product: CASSPGLAGGEIYEQYF.

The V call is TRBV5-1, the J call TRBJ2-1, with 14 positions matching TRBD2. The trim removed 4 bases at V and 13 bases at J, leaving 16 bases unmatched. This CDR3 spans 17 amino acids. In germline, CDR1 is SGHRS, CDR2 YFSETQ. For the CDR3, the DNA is TGCGCCAGCAGCCTGTACCCCGGGACTAGCGGGAGAAACGACCAGTTCTTC. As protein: CASSLYPGTSGRNDQFF.

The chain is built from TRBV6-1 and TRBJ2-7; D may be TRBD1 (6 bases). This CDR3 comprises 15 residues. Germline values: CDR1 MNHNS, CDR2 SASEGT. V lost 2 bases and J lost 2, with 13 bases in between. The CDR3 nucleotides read TGTGCCAGCAGTGAATCAGTGGACAGCCCCTACGAGCAGTACTTC. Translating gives CASSESVDSPYEQYF.

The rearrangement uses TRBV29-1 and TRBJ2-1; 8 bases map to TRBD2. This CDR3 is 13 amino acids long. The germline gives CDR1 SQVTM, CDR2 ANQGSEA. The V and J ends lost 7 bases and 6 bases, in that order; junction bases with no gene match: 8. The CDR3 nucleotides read TGCAGCGACGCACCGGGGGGGCGCAATGAGCAGTTCTTC. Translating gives CSDAPGGRNEQFF.